Listed below are T cell receptor beta chains from one sample, sequenced in a study of blood T cell repertoires in COVID-19. Method: immunoSEQ multiplex PCR; TCRdb's copy keeps in-frame clones and lacks some. The sample consists of 170,000 or so clones, approximately 88% of them appearing once. Sequencing input: peripheral blood. These receptors originate from a man younger than 35 with active or convalescent COVID-19. The CDR3 runs from the conserved cysteine through the conserved F or W. A D gene is named only where the DNA matches it firmly. Not all rows give a size; the values are once, few, many and, for expanded clones, a class.

TRBV7-2	16	-	TRBJ2-2	-	CASSLSAGSESGELFF	TGTGCCAGCAGCTTATCGGCCGGGAGTGAATCCGGGGAGCTGTTTTTT
TRBV6-5	13	-	TRBJ1-1	-	CASSYHGNTEAFF	TGTGCCAGCAGTTACCACGGGAACACTGAAGCTTTCTTT
TRBV6-1	15	-	TRBJ1-2	TRBD1	CASSDPRDRGYGYTF	TGTGCCAGCAGTGACCCCCGGGACAGGGGGTATGGCTACACCTTC
TRBV2	13	-	TRBJ1-5	TRBD1	CASMAGGHQPQHF	TGTGCCAGCATGGCAGGGGGCCATCAGCCCCAGCATTTT
TRBV15	17	-	TRBJ2-1	-	CATSRLAEPYTYNEQFF	TGTGCCACCAGCAGATTAGCGGAGCCCTATACCTACAATGAGCAGTTCTTC
TRBV15	14	-	TRBJ1-1	-	CATSRDRQDTEAFF	TGTGCCACCAGCAGAGATCGCCAGGACACTGAAGCTTTCTTT
TRBV5-6	15	-	TRBJ2-1	TRBD2	CASNYDGRAYDEQFF	TGTGCCAGCAACTATGACGGGAGGGCTTACGATGAGCAGTTCTTC
TRBV28	15	-	TRBJ1-3	-	CASSFGRASGNTIYF	TGTGCCAGCAGTTTCGGCAGGGCCTCTGGAAACACCATATATTTT
TRBV6-5	13	-	TRBJ2-3	TRBD2	CATSGRAPDTQYF	TGTGCCACTAGCGGGAGGGCCCCAGATACGCAGTATTTT
TRBV2	20	-	TRBJ2-2	TRBD2	CASSPTDRVRLAGGTGELFF	TGTGCCAGCAGCCCCACGGACAGGGTGAGGCTAGCGGGAGGAACCGGGGAGCTGTTTTTT
TRBV27	13	-	TRBJ2-5	-	CASSFGHQETQYF	TGTGCCAGCAGTTTTGGGCACCAAGAGACCCAGTACTTC
TRBV5-6	14	once	TRBJ1-4	-	CASSSFYRDEKLFF	TGTGCCAGCAGCTCCTTCTATCGGGATGAAAAACTGTTTTTT
TRBV2	16	-	TRBJ2-3	-	CASSAEAGGASDTQYF	TGTGCCAGCAGCGCGGAGGCTGGGGGGGCCTCAGATACGCAGTATTTT
TRBV11-1	14	-	TRBJ1-6	-	CASSFDGYNSPLHF	TGTGCCAGCAGCTTTGACGGGTATAATTCACCCCTCCACTTT
TRBV6-1	18	few	TRBJ1-1	-	CASSEVFGGGRANTEAFF	TGTGCCAGCAGTGAAGTTTTCGGCGGGGGACGCGCGAACACTGAAGCTTTCTTT
TRBV14	14	-	TRBJ2-7	TRBD2	CASSRVSGEAEQYF	TGTGCCAGCAGTCGGGTAAGCGGGGAAGCCGAGCAGTACTTC
TRBV9	15	once	TRBJ2-1	-	CASSVAERGYNEQFF	TGTGCCAGCAGCGTAGCTGAGAGGGGGTACAATGAGCAGTTCTTC
TRBV7-2	15	-	TRBJ1-1	-	CASSLTLGANTEAFF	TGTGCCAGCAGCCTCACCCTAGGGGCCAACACTGAAGCTTTCTTT
TRBV19	16	-	TRBJ1-5	TRBD1	CASSVRQGAGNQPQHF	TGTGCCAGTAGTGTCCGACAGGGGGCAGGCAATCAGCCCCAGCATTTT
TRBV21-1	15	once	TRBJ2-2	-	CASSKAGLNTGELFF	TGTGCCAGCAGCAAGGCGGGACTGAACACCGGGGAGCTGTTTTTT
TRBV5-4	16	-	TRBJ2-5	TRBD1	CASSLPGQGFQETQYF	TGTGCCAGCAGCTTGCCGGGACAGGGGTTCCAAGAGACCCAGTACTTC
TRBV11-2	14	-	TRBJ2-2	-	CASRYRENTGELFF	TGTGCCAGCAGGTACAGGGAGAACACCGGGGAGCTGTTTTTT
TRBV19	14	-	TRBJ1-5	TRBD1	CASRDRGGNQPQHF	TGTGCCAGCAGGGACAGGGGTGGCAATCAGCCCCAGCATTTT
TRBV5-6	14	once	TRBJ1-2	TRBD1	CASSRETGGLGYTF	TGTGCCAGCAGCAGAGAGACAGGGGGCCTAGGCTACACCTTC
TRBV6-5	12	-	TRBJ2-7	-	CASRRTVDEQYF	TGTGCCAGCAGAAGGACAGTGGACGAGCAGTACTTC
TRBV6-5	15	-	TRBJ1-2	TRBD1	CASSRGDRGPMSYTF	TGTGCCAGCAGCCGAGGGGACAGGGGGCCTATGAGCTACACCTTC
TRBV12-3/TRBV12-4	13	-	TRBJ2-7	-	CASTLQGPYEQYF	TGTGCCAGCACGCTGCAGGGCCCCTACGAGCAGTACTTC
TRBV5-5	15	-	TRBJ2-3	TRBD1	CASSLGQGATDTQYF	TGTGCCAGCAGCTTGGGACAGGGGGCAACAGATACGCAGTATTTT
TRBV9	15	-	TRBJ2-2	-	CASSVGSGGPGELFF	TGTGCCAGCAGCGTAGGTAGCGGAGGGCCCGGGGAGCTGTTTTTT
TRBV6-6	13	-	TRBJ1-2	TRBD1	CASSRTQGGGYTF	TGTGCCAGCAGTCGGACCCAGGGGGGTGGCTACACCTTC
TRBV12-3/TRBV12-4	11	-	TRBJ1-2	-	CASSSGLLRTF	TGTGCCAGCAGTTCTGGACTTTTACGCACCTTC
TRBV6-5	16	-	TRBJ2-3	TRBD2	CASSYGPGGRTDTQYF	TGTGCCAGCAGTTACGGGCCGGGGGGGCGAACAGATACGCAGTATTTT
TRBV21-1	14	-	TRBJ1-2	-	CASSKGGSNYGYTF	TGTGCCAGCAGCAAAGGGGGCAGTAACTATGGCTACACCTTC
TRBV7-8	12	-	TRBJ2-7	-	CASSLSGDEQYF	TGTGCCAGCAGCTTATCAGGGGACGAGCAGTACTTC
TRBV5-1	16	once	TRBJ2-3	TRBD2	CASSPGSSGSTDTQYF	TGCGCCAGCAGCCCGGGGAGTAGCGGGAGCACAGATACGCAGTATTTT
TRBV3-1/TRBV3-2	16	-	TRBJ1-6	TRBD1	CASSPGTGVGNSPLHF	TGTGCCAGCAGCCCCGGGACAGGGGTAGGTAATTCACCCCTCCACTTT